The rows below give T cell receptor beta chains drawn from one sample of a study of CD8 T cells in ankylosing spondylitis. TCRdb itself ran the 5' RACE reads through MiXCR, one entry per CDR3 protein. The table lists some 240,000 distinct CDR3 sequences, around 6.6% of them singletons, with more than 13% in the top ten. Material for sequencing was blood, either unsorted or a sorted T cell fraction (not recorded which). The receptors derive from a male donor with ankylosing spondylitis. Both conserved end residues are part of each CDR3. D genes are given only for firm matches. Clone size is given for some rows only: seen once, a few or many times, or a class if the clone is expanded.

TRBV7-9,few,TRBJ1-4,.,TGTGCCAGCAGCGCGGGGGAGATGGGTTACAAACTGTTTTTT,CASSAGEMGYKLFF
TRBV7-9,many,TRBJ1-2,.,TGTGCCAGCAGCCAAACTAGCGACAGCTATGGCTACACCTTC,CASSQTSDSYGYTF
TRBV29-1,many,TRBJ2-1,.,TGCAGCGTTGATGTAATTGGGGCGCTTTCCAATGAGCAGTTCTTC,CSVDVIGALSNEQFF
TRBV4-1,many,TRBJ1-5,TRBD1,TGCGCCAGCAGCCAAAGGTTCGGGGACAGGGTAGGGCCCCAGCATTTT,CASSQRFGDRVGPQHF
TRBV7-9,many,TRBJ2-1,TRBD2,TGTGCCAGCAGCCCGGGACTAGCGGGAACCACCAATGAGCAGTTCTTC,CASSPGLAGTTNEQFF
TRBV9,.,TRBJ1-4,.,TGTGCCAGCAGCCCGGGACACCGAGAACTGTTTTTT,CASSPGHRELFF
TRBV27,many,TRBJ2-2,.,TGTGCCAGCAGTCCCTTGGGCGAGAACACCGGGGAGCTGTTTTTT,CASSPLGENTGELFF
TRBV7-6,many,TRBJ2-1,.,TGTGCCAGCAGTATAATAGTTGGGTCCCCCATTCATAATGAGCAGTTCTTC,CASSIIVGSPIHNEQFF
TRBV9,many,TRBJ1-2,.,TGTGCCAGCAGCCCGACACGGAACTATGGCTACACCTTC,CASSPTRNYGYTF
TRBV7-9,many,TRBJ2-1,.,TGTGCCAGCAGCGAGAACCAGGGATTCAACTACAATGAGCAGTTCTTC,CASSENQGFNYNEQFF
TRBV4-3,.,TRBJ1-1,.,TGCGCCAGCAGCCAAGGAACAGTGAACACTGAAGCTTTCTTT,CASSQGTVNTEAFF
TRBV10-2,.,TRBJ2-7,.,TGCGCCAGCAGTGTAAGGGGAACCGAGCAGTACTTC,CASSVRGTEQYF
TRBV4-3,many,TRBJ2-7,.,TGCGCCAGCAGCCAAGATATAGGACGGGCTCTTCCGGGCGAGCAGTACTTC,CASSQDIGRALPGEQYF
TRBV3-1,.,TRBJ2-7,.,TGTGCCAGCAGCCACAGGGGAGCGCCCTACGAGCAGTACTTC,CASSHRGAPYEQYF
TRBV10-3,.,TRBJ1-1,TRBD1,TGTGCCATCAGTCATGACAGGGGGCGGGACACTGAAGCTTTCTTT,CAISHDRGRDTEAFF
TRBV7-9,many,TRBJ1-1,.,TGTGCCAGCAGCTTAATAGTAACGCCTATGAACACTGAAGCTTTCTTT,CASSLIVTPMNTEAFF
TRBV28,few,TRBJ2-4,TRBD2,TGTGCCAGCAGAGGGACTAGCATAAAAAACATTCAGTACTTC,CASRGTSIKNIQYF
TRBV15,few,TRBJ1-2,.,TGTGCCACCAGCGGCTATAGGGGGGCTAACTATGGCTACACCTTC,CATSGYRGANYGYTF
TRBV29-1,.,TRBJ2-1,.,TGCAGCATAGAGAGCTCCTACAATGAGCAGTTCTTC,CSIESSYNEQFF
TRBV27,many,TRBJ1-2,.,TGTGCCAGCAGTCCCCTCCAGGGGTCTCCTTACTATGGCTACACCTTC,CASSPLQGSPYYGYTF
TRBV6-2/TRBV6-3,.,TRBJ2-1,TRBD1,TGTGCCAGCAGCCTAACAGGGGCTGACTACAATGAGCAGTTCTTC,CASSLTGADYNEQFF
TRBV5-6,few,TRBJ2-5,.,TGTGCCAGCAGCTTGGCGGGTGGGGCCCAGTACTTC,CASSLAGGAQYF
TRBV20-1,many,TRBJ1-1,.,TGCAGTGCTAGAGGCCCGGGGCAGAACACTGAAGCTTTCTTT,CSARGPGQNTEAFF
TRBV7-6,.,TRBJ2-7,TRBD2,TGTGCCAGCAGCTTAATAGCGGGGGGGAGCTCCTACGAGCAGTACTTC,CASSLIAGGSSYEQYF
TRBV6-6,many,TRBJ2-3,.,TGTGCCAGCAGTTACTCGGAGGATACGCAGTATTTT,CASSYSEDTQYF
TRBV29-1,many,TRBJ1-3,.,TGCAGCGTTGAATGGGCAGGTTCCAGAAACACCATATATTTT,CSVEWAGSRNTIYF
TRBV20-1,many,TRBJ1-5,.,TGCAGTGCTTCCTTCGGGACATTTGTAAATCAGCCCCAGCATTTT,CSASFGTFVNQPQHF
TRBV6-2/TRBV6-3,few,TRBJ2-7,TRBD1,TGTGCCAGCAGTAGCCGAGGGGGCAGTACCTACGAGCAGTACTTC,CASSSRGGSTYEQYF
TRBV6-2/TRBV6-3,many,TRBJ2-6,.,TGTGCCAGCAGCCCAACTAGCTCTGGGGCCAACGTCCTGACTTTC,CASSPTSSGANVLTF
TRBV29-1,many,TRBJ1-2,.,TGCAGCGTGACACTTAACTATGGCTACACCTTC,CSVTLNYGYTF
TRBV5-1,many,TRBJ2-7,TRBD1,TGCGCCAGCAGCTTGTCAGGGACAGGGACCTACGAGCAGTACTTC,CASSLSGTGTYEQYF
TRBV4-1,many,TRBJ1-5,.,TGCGCCAGCAGCCAAAGAAGTAGTAGCAATCAGCCCCAGCATTTT,CASSQRSSSNQPQHF
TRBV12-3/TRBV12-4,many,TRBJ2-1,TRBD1,TGTGCCAGCAGTCTAGGTGCGGGACAGGGTCTTGATGAGCAGTTCTTC,CASSLGAGQGLDEQFF
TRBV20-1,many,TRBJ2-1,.,TGCAGTGCTAGAGGGGCCAGGGTGGGGGATGAGCAGTTCTTC,CSARGARVGDEQFF
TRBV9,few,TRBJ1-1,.,TGTGCCAGCAGCCCCCGCCCGTCGCTGGGCACTGAAGCTTTCTTT,CASSPRPSLGTEAFF
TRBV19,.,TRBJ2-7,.,TGTGCCAGTACTGACAGACTTACCTACGAGCAGTACTTC,CASTDRLTYEQYF
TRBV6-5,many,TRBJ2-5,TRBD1,TGTGCCAGCAGTTACACAGGGGACCTCCAAGAGACCCAGTACTTC,CASSYTGDLQETQYF
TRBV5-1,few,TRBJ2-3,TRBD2,TGCGCCAGCAGCTTGGAGCCTAGCGGGAGCACAGATACGCAGTATTTT,CASSLEPSGSTDTQYF
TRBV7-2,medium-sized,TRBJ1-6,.,TGTGCCAGCAGCTTTATGGGACCCACGGTTTCACCCCTCCACTTT,CASSFMGPTVSPLHF
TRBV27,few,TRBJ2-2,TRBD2,TGTGCCAGCAGTTCCCCTAGCGGGAGGGCTTTGAACACCGGGGAGCTGTTTTTT,CASSSPSGRALNTGELFF
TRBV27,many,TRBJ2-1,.,TGTGCCAGCAGTTTAGGCGGAGTTGGGACCTACGGATACAATGAGCAGTTCTTC,CASSLGGVGTYGYNEQFF
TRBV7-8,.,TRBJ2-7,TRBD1,TGTGCCAGCAGCCCTCGGGACAGGCCCGGAGACGAGCAGTACTTC,CASSPRDRPGDEQYF
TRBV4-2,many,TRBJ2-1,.,TGTGCCAGCAGCCAAGATACCCTACCCTACAATGAGCAGTTCTTC,CASSQDTLPYNEQFF
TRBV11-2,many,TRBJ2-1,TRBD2,TGTGCCAGCAGCCAGCCTAGCGGAGTCTCCTACAATGAGCAGTTCTTC,CASSQPSGVSYNEQFF
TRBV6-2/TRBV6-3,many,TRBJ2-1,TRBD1,TGTGCCAGCAGCGTTGGACAGGGACGAACCAAAAAGCGGAATGAGCAGTTCTTC,CASSVGQGRTKKRNEQFF
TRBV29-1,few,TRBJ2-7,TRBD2,TGCAGCGTTAGCGGGGGGCGCTCCTACGAGCAGTACTTC,CSVSGGRSYEQYF
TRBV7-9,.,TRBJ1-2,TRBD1,TGTGCCAGCAGCTCCGGACAGGGCCTCTATGGCTACACCTTC,CASSSGQGLYGYTF
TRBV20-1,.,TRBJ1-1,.,TGCAGTGCTAAGGCCCCGATGAACACTGAAGCTTTCTTT,CSAKAPMNTEAFF
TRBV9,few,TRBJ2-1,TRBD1,TGTGCCAGCAGCCCGTCGACAGGGATAACCTACAATGAGCAGTTCTTC,CASSPSTGITYNEQFF
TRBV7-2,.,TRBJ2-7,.,TGTGCCAGCAGACCGACGGTACACTCCTACGAGCAGTACTTC,CASRPTVHSYEQYF
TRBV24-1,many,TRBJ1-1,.,TGTGCCACCAGTGATCGAAGGGACACCGAAGCTTTCTTT,CATSDRRDTEAFF
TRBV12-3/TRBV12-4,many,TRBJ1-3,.,TGTGCCAGCAGTACCCGGCCCCCGGAAAACACCATATATTTT,CASSTRPPENTIYF
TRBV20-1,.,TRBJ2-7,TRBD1,TGCAGTGCCCCGAGACAGGGCCCCAGCGAGCAGTACTTC,CSAPRQGPSEQYF
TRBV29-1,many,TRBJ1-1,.,TGCAGCGTTGAAAAAAAAGTTATGGGGACTGAAGCTTTCTTT,CSVEKKVMGTEAFF
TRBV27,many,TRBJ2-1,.,TGTGCCAGCAGTTTATCGGCTAGCTCCTACAATGAGCAGTTCTTC,CASSLSASSYNEQFF
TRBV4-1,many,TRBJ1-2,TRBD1,TGCGCCAGCAGCCAAGGACAGGGGTTAAATGGCTACACCTTC,CASSQGQGLNGYTF
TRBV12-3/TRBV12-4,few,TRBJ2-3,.,TGTGCCAGCAGTTTCCTGGGAAGCAAGAGAGATACGCAGTATTTT,CASSFLGSKRDTQYF